The rows below give T cell receptor beta chains drawn from one sample of a study of cytomegalovirus exposure and HLA in healthy donors. This table comes from immunoSEQ multiplex PCR, and its TCRdb copy is limited to in-frame clones, with some not included. The profile covers a few hundred thousand clones, with around 88% appearing a single time and about 3% taken by the ten largest. Material for sequencing was PBMCs. These receptors were obtained from a young woman in good health and CMV-seronegative. Each CDR3 is given with its conserved first and last residue. D genes are given only for firm matches. Clone size is not always given. Where it is, it says once, few, many or a class for expanded clones.

d_gene: NA; j_gene: TRBJ2-2; abundance: few; v_gene: TRBV2; CDR3nt: TGTGCCAGCAGTGACGTAGACACCGGGGAGCTGTTTTTT; CDR3aa: CASSDVDTGELFF
d_gene: NA; j_gene: TRBJ1-1; abundance: NA; v_gene: TRBV27; CDR3nt: TGTGCCAGCACCCTGACAGGACGGCACACTGAAGCTTTCTTT; CDR3aa: CASTLTGRHTEAFF
d_gene: TRBD1; j_gene: TRBJ1-4; abundance: NA; v_gene: TRBV10-3; CDR3nt: TGTGCCATCAGTGATCCCGGGACAGGGAACGAAAAACTGTTTTTT; CDR3aa: CAISDPGTGNEKLFF
d_gene: NA; j_gene: TRBJ1-2; abundance: few; v_gene: TRBV29-1; CDR3nt: TGCAGCGTTCGTTCGGGGGACTATGGCTACACCTTC; CDR3aa: CSVRSGDYGYTF
d_gene: NA; j_gene: TRBJ2-3; abundance: NA; v_gene: TRBV6-1; CDR3nt: TGTGCCAGCAGTGATCGAGGGCTTGATTGGGCAGATACGCAGTATTTT; CDR3aa: CASSDRGLDWADTQYF
d_gene: NA; j_gene: TRBJ2-7; abundance: NA; v_gene: TRBV7-8; CDR3nt: TGTGCCAGCAGCTTAGTAACCACCGACAGTGATTCCCCCTACGAGCAGTACTTC; CDR3aa: CASSLVTTDSDSPYEQYF
d_gene: NA; j_gene: TRBJ1-5; abundance: NA; v_gene: TRBV2; CDR3nt: TGTGCCAGCAGTGATCTGGAGTTGAGCAATCAGCCCCAGCATTTT; CDR3aa: CASSDLELSNQPQHF
d_gene: TRBD2; j_gene: TRBJ2-5; abundance: NA; v_gene: TRBV4-2; CDR3nt: TGTGCCAGCAGCCAAGAACGCGACGGGAGGGGAGGACCGGAGACCCAGTACTTC; CDR3aa: CASSQERDGRGGPETQYF
d_gene: NA; j_gene: TRBJ1-1; abundance: once; v_gene: TRBV19; CDR3nt: TGTGCCAGTACCATAGGGGGGGGGCTGAACACTGAAGCTTTCTTT; CDR3aa: CASTIGGGLNTEAFF
d_gene: NA; j_gene: TRBJ2-7; abundance: NA; v_gene: TRBV28; CDR3nt: TGTGCCAGCAGCGGGACTCCCATCCCCTACGAGCAGTACTTC; CDR3aa: CASSGTPIPYEQYF
d_gene: NA; j_gene: TRBJ1-1; abundance: once; v_gene: TRBV6-6; CDR3nt: TGTGCCAGCACTCGAGGGGGGGAGTGGACTGAAGCTTTCTTT; CDR3aa: CASTRGGEWTEAFF